This is a list of T cell receptor beta chains from one sample in a study of blood T cells in healthy people across ages. TCRdb called the 5' RACE reads again in MiXCR, with one record for every CDR3 protein. The table shows some 1,800,000 distinct CDR3 sequences, with about two fifths occurring only once. Sequenced material: blood. The receptor source for this set is a human donor in good health. CDR3s include the opening cysteine and the closing phenylalanine or tryptophan. The D gene is left open where the match is weak. Clone size appears in some rows only: once, few, many, or a class for an expanded clone.

d_call,v_call,j_call,clone_size,cdr3_aa,cdr3_nt
NA,TRBV10-3,TRBJ2-1,NA,CAISVQGSYNEQFF,TGTGCCATCAGTGTTCAGGGCTCCTACAATGAGCAGTTCTTC
TRBD1,TRBV15,TRBJ1-1,few,CATSRDRHRGAEAFF,TGTGCCACCAGCAGAGATAGGCACAGGGGAGCTGAAGCCTTCTTT
NA,TRBV10-3,TRBJ2-1,few,CAISNQAGNEQFF,TGTGCCATCAGTAACCAGGCGGGAAATGAGCAGTTCTTC
NA,TRBV6-5,TRBJ1-4,NA,CASSYSASLGKKLFF,TGTGCCAGCAGTTACTCGGCCAGCCTGGGGAAAAAACTGTTTTTT
NA,TRBV5-1,TRBJ2-7,NA,CASSSQSGSTYEQYF,TGCGCCAGCAGCTCCCAATCAGGGAGCACCTACGAGCAGTACTTC
TRBD1,TRBV5-1,TRBJ1-6,few,CASSLGKGQGGSPLHF,TGCGCCAGCAGCTTGGGAAAGGGACAGGGTGGTTCACCCCTCCACTTT
NA,TRBV4-1,TRBJ2-7,NA,CASSQDLRGGDEQYF,TGCGCCAGCAGCCAAGATCTAAGGGGCGGGGACGAGCAGTACTTC
TRBD1,TRBV15,TRBJ1-2,many,CATGRDRGYTF,TGTGCCACCGGACGGGACAGGGGCTACACCTTC
NA,TRBV4-2,TRBJ2-3,NA,CASSQGDSLNTQYF,TGTGCCAGCAGCCAAGGGGATAGTTTGAATACGCAGTATTTT
TRBD1,TRBV29-1,TRBJ1-1,few,CSVEDFQGALNTEAFF,TGCAGCGTTGAAGATTTTCAGGGGGCCCTGAACACTGAAGCTTTCTTT
NA,TRBV5-1,TRBJ1-2,NA,CASSLPTANYGYTF,TGCGCCAGCAGCTTACCGACAGCAAACTATGGCTACACCTTC
NA,TRBV6-2/TRBV6-3,TRBJ2-1,few,CASSYSSSGYNEQFF,TGTGCCAGCAGTTACAGTTCCAGCGGGTACAATGAGCAGTTCTTC
NA,TRBV4-3,TRBJ2-1,NA,CASSQGEFVGTPYNEQFF,TGCGCCAGCAGCCAAGGGGAGTTTGTGGGGACCCCATACAATGAGCAGTTCTTC
NA,TRBV6-5,TRBJ1-6,NA,CASKERSGGNSPLHF,TGTGCCAGCAAAGAAAGGTCCGGGGGTAATTCACCCCTCCACTTT
TRBD1,TRBV5-1,TRBJ2-6,many,CASSLATGVSGANVLTF,TGCGCCAGCAGCTTGGCCACAGGGGTCTCTGGGGCCAACGTCCTGACTTTC
NA,TRBV20-1,TRBJ1-2,few,CSARDRPGGGNYGYTF,TGCAGTGCTAGAGACAGGCCTGGAGGGGGGAACTATGGCTACACCTTC
NA,TRBV25-1,TRBJ1-1,few,CASSEHTTRTEAFF,TGTGCCAGCAGTGAACACACCACCCGGACTGAAGCTTTCTTT
NA,TRBV29-1,TRBJ1-2,NA,CSVGTPPGNYGYTF,TGCAGCGTCGGGACACCGCCAGGGAACTATGGCTACACCTTC
TRBD1,TRBV6-5,TRBJ1-2,few,CASGGTALYGYTF,TGTGCCAGCGGCGGGACAGCCCTCTATGGCTACACCTTC
NA,TRBV5-1,TRBJ2-7,few,CASSLEPGWDEQYF,TGCGCCAGCAGCTTGGAGCCAGGGTGGGACGAGCAGTACTTC
NA,TRBV20-1,TRBJ2-6,NA,CSASWRDSSGANVLTF,TGCAGTGCTAGTTGGCGGGATAGCTCTGGGGCCAACGTCCTGACTTTC
NA,TRBV7-8,TRBJ1-6,once,CASSFFRQGNSPLHF,TGTGCCAGCAGCTTTTTCCGGCAGGGCAATTCACCCCTCCACTTT
TRBD1,TRBV7-2,TRBJ1-2,NA,CASSLTPGTGYGYTF,TGTGCCAGCAGCTTGACCCCCGGGACAGGTTATGGCTACACCTTC
NA,TRBV5-1,TRBJ2-5,many,CASSLGDQETQYF,TGTGCCAGCAGCTTGGGGGATCAAGAGACCCAGTACTTC
TRBD2,TRBV28,TRBJ2-5,few,CASRSGGPGEQYF,TGTGCCAGCCGGTCGGGGGGTCCGGGGGAGCAGTACTTC
NA,TRBV20-1,TRBJ2-6,few,CSARDVGGPGANVLTF,TGCAGTGCTAGAGATGTGGGGGGGCCTGGGGCCAACGTCCTGACTTTC
TRBD1,TRBV5-1,TRBJ2-5,NA,CASSQQGLDETQYF,TGCGCCAGCAGCCAACAGGGGTTGGATGAGACCCAGTACTTC
NA,TRBV28,TRBJ2-3,NA,CASSLTGNTQYF,TGTGCCAGCAGTTTAACGGGCAATACGCAGTATTTT
NA,TRBV20-1,TRBJ2-7,NA,CSARAPETSHEQYF,TGCAGTGCTAGGGCCCCCGAGACTAGTCACGAGCAGTACTTC
TRBD2,TRBV29-1,TRBJ2-2,NA,CSVAKPGLAGVMNTGELFF,TGCAGCGTCGCTAAGCCCGGACTAGCGGGGGTTATGAACACCGGGGAGCTGTTTTTT
NA,TRBV6-5,TRBJ1-2,NA,CASSTGNNYGYTF,TGTGCCAGCAGTACAGGAAATAACTATGGCTACACCTTC
TRBD1,TRBV5-1,TRBJ1-5,NA,CASSLAGGGEGQPQHF,TGCGCCAGCAGCTTGGCCGGAGGGGGCGAGGGTCAGCCCCAGCATTTT
NA,TRBV27,TRBJ2-1,NA,CASSFSGTTLYNEQFF,TGTGCCAGCAGCTTCTCCGGGACGACTTTATACAATGAGCAGTTCTTC
NA,TRBV7-9,TRBJ1-1,NA,CASSLEGSGAFF,TGTGCCAGCAGCTTAGAAGGAAGTGGGGCTTTCTTT
NA,TRBV10-3,TRBJ2-1,NA,CAISGRQLRDNNERYF,TGTGCCATCAGTGGGAGACAGCTACGAGATAACAATGAGCGGTACTTC
NA,TRBV29-1,TRBJ2-2,once,CSVAPFGRRGTGELFF,TGCAGCGTTGCCCCTTTCGGGCGCCGGGGCACCGGGGAGCTGTTTTTT
NA,TRBV28,TRBJ1-2,NA,CASSIMAGYTF,TGTGCCAGCAGTATAATGGCTGGCTACACCTTC
NA,TRBV20-1,TRBJ2-7,few,CSARGGASSYEQYF,TGCAGTGCTAGGGGGGGGGCGTCCTCCTACGAGCAGTACTTC
TRBD1,TRBV20-1,TRBJ2-7,NA,CSAEDRGSAEQYF,TGCAGTGCCGAGGACAGGGGGAGTGCCGAGCAGTACTTC
TRBD1,TRBV11-3,TRBJ2-4,few,CASSFMGQGNQYF,TGTGCCAGCAGCTTTATGGGACAGGGTAATCAGTACTTC
NA,TRBV7-2,TRBJ2-2,few,CASSLVTPGALFF,TGTGCCAGCAGCTTAGTCACGCCGGGGGCCCTGTTTTTT
NA,TRBV10-3,TRBJ2-7,NA,CAISQGFDEQYF,TGTGCCATCAGTCAGGGGTTCGACGAGCAGTACTTC
NA,TRBV7-2,TRBJ2-1,many,CASSFGTSNNEQFF,TGTGCCAGCAGCTTCGGGACCTCCAACAATGAGCAGTTCTTC
TRBD2,TRBV6-6,TRBJ2-5,few,CASSYVQRGPQETQYF,TGTGCCAGCAGTTACGTCCAGCGGGGGCCCCAAGAGACCCAGTACTTC
NA,TRBV12-3/TRBV12-4,TRBJ1-2,few,CASNPQGTSVRGYTF,TGTGCCAGCAACCCACAGGGAACCTCAGTACGTGGCTACACCTTC
NA,TRBV29-1,TRBJ2-3,NA,CSVDGGSSTDTQYF,TGCAGCGTTGACGGGGGCTCAAGCACAGATACGCAGTATTTT
NA,TRBV10-3,TRBJ2-7,NA,CAISETGGYEQYF,TGTGCCATCAGTGAAACCGGGGGTTACGAGCAGTACTTC
NA,TRBV7-2,TRBJ1-5,NA,CASSLLQTQPQHF,TGTGCCAGCAGCTTACTTCAAACTCAGCCCCAGCATTTT
NA,TRBV12-3/TRBV12-4,TRBJ1-2,few,CASSQGWQGMEDGYTF,TGTGCCAGCAGTCAGGGCTGGCAGGGAATGGAAGATGGCTACACCTTC
NA,TRBV20-1,TRBJ1-2,many,CSARVFTGNGYTF,TGCAGTGCTAGAGTCTTCACAGGGAATGGCTACACCTTC
NA,TRBV7-9,TRBJ2-1,NA,CASSLARRGGQETQFF,TGCGCCAGCAGCTTAGCGCGGCGGGGTGGCCAAGAGACCCAGTTCTTC